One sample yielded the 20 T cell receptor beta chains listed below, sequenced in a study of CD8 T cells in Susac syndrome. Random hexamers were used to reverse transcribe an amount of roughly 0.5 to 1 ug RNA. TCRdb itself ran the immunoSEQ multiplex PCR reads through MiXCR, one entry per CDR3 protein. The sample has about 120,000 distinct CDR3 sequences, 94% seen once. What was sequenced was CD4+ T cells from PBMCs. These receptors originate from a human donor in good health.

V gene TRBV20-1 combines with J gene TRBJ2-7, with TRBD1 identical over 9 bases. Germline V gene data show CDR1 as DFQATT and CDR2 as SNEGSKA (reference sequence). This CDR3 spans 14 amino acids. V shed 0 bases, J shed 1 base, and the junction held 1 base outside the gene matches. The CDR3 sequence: CSAREGQGSYEQYF. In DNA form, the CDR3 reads TGCAGTGCTAGAGAAGGACAGGGGTCCTACGAGCAGTACTTC.

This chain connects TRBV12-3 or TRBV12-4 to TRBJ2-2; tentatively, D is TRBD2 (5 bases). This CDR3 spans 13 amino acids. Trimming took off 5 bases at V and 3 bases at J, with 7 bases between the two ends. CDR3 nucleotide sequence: TGTGCCAGCAGTCCTAGCCACACCGGGGAGCTGTTTTTT. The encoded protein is CASSPSHTGELFF.

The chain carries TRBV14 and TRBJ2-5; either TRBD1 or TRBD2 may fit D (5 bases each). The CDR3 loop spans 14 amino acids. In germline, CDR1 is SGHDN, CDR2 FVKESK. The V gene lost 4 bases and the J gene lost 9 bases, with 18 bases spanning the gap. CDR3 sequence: CASSRRSPGTPQYF. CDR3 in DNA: TGTGCCAGCAGCCGTAGGTCACCGGGGACCCCCCAGTACTTC.

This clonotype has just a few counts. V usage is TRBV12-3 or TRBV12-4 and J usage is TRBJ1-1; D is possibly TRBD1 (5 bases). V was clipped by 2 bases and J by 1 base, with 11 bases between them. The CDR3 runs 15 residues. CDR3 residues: CASSLRGGRNTEAFF. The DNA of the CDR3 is TGTGCCAGCAGTTTACGGGGGGGACGGAACACTGAAGCTTTCTTT.

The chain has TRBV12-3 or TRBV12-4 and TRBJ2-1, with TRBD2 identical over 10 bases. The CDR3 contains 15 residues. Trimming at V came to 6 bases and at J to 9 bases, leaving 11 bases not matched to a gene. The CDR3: CASSHSGRLLGEQFF. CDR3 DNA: TGTGCCAGCAGCCATAGCGGGAGGCTCTTGGGTGAGCAGTTCTTC.

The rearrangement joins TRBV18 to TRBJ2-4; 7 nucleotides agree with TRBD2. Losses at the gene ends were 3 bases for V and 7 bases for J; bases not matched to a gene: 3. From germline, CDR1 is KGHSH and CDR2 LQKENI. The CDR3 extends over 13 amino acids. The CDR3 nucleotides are TGTGCCAGCTCACCGGGGGAGGGGAACATTCAGTACTTC. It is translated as CASSPGEGNIQYF.

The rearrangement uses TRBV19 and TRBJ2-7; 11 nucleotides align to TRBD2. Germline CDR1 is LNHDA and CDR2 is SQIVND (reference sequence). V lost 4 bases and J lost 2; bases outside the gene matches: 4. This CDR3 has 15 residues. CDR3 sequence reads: CASSRLAGPTYEQYF. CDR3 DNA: TGTGCCAGTAGTAGACTAGCGGGGCCAACCTACGAGCAGTACTTC.

The CDR3, as DNA: TGCAGTGCTCGCCGCGGTAACTATGGCTACACCTTC. As protein: CSARRGNYGYTF. The J gene is TRBJ1-2, the V gene TRBV20-1; D unresolved. Germline assignment: CDR1 DFQATT and CDR2 SNEGSKA (reference sequence). CDR3 length: 12 amino acids. Deletions cut 5 bases from V and 1 base from J, with 8 bases between.

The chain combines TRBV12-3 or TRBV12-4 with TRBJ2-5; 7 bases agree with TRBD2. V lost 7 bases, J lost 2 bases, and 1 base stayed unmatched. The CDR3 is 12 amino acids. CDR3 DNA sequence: TGTGCCAGCAACGGGGGGCAAGAGACCCAGTACTTC. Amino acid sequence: CASNGGQETQYF.

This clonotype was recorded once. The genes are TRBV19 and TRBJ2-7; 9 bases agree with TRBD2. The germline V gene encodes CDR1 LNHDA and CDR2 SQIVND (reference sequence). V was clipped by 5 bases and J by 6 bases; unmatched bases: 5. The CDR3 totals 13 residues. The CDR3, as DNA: TGTGCCAGTAGTTCTGGGACTAGCATCGAGCAGTACTTC. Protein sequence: CASSSGTSIEQYF. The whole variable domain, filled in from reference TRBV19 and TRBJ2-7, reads DGGITQSPKYLFRKEGQNVTLSCEQNLNHDAMYWYRQDPGQGLRLIYYSQIVNDFQKGDIAEGYSVSREKKESFPLTVTSAQKNPTAFYLCASSSGTSIEQYFGPGTRLTVT.

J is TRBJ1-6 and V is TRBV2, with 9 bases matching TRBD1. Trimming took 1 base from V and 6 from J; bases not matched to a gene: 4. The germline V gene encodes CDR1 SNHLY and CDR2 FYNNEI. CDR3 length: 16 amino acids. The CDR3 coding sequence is TGTGCCAGCAGTGAAGGGGGGACAGGGCTTAATTCACCCCTCCACTTT. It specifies CASSEGGTGLNSPLHF.

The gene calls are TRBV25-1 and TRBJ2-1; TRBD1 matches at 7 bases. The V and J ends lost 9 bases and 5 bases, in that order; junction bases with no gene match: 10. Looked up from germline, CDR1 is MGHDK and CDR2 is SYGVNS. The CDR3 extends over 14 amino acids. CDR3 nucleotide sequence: TGTGCCAGTTCTTTACAGGGGACCAACAATGAGCAGTTCTTC. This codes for CASSLQGTNNEQFF.

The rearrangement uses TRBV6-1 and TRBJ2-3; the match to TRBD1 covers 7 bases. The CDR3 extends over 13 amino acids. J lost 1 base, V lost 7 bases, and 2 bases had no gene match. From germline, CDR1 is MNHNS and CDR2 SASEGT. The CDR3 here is CASKGTGTDTQYF. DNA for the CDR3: TGTGCCAGCAAAGGGACAGGCACAGATACGCAGTATTTT.

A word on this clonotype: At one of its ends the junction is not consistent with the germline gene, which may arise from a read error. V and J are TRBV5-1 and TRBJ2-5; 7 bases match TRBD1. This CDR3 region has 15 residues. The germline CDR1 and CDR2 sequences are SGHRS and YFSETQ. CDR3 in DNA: TGCGCCAACAGCTCGATATCGGGACAGCAAGAGACCCAGTACTTC. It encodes CANSSISGQQETQYF.

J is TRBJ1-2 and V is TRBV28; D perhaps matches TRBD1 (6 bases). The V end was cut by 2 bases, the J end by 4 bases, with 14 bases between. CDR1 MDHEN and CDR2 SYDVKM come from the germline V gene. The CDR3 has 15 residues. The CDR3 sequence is CASSLRVRGAYGYTF. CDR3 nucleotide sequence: TGTGCCAGCAGTTTACGCGTAAGGGGGGCCTATGGCTACACCTTC.

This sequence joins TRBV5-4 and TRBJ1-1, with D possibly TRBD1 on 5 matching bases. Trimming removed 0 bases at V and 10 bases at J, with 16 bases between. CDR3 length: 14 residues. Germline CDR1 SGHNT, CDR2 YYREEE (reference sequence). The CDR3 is CASSLEHRGERAFF. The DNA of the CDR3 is TGTGCCAGCAGCTTGGAGCACAGAGGGGAGAGAGCTTTCTTT.

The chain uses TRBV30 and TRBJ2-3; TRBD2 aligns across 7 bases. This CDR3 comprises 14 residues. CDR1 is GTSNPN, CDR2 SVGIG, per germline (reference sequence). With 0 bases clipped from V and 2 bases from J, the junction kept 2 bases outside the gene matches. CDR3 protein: CAWSVAGPTDTQYF. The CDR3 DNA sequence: TGTGCCTGGAGTGTAGCGGGACCCACAGATACGCAGTATTTT.

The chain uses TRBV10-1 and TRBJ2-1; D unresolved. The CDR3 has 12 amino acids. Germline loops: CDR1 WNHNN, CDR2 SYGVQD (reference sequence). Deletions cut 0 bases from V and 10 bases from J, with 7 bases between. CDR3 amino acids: CASSESVGEQFF. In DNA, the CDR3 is TGCGCCAGCAGTGAGTCTGTCGGAGAGCAGTTCTTC.

In DNA, the CDR3 is TGTGCCAGTAGTACGAACTGGGACAGGGTTTCACCCCTCCACTTT. Its translation is CASSTNWDRVSPLHF. This rearrangement joins TRBV19 to TRBJ1-6, with 9 bases fitting TRBD1. The CDR3 sequence is 15 residues long. Germline V gene lookup returns CDR1 LNHDA and CDR2 SQIVND (reference sequence). V gave up 4 bases and J gave up 9 bases; unmatched junction bases: 7.

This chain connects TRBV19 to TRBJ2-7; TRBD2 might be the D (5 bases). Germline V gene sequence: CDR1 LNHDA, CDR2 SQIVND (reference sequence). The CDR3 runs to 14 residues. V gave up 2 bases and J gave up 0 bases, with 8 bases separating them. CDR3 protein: CASSIRETSYEQYF. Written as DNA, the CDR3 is TGTGCCAGTAGTATAAGGGAGACCTCCTACGAGCAGTACTTC.